A selection of T cell receptor beta chains follows, all from one sample in a study of radiation and T cells in renal cell carcinoma. The data were produced by immunoSEQ multiplex PCR, yet TCRdb's version contains in-frame clones alone and is incomplete. The sample lists about 150,000 clones, roughly 86% occurring once. The sample consisted of blood, taken from a patient whose treatment included radiotherapy and nephrectomy. Receptors were obtained from a woman aged 45-65 years with renal cell carcinoma. Each CDR3 is given with its conserved first and last residue. The order of the fields is CDR3 protein, CDR3 DNA, J gene, CDR3 length, D gene, V gene, clone size. D genes are given only for firm matches. Not all rows give a size; the values are once, few, many and, for expanded clones, a class.

cdr3_aa: CASSESSGLWTEAFF
cdr3_nt: TGTGCCAGCAGTGAAAGCTCAGGGCTTTGGACTGAAGCTTTCTTT
j_call: TRBJ1-1
cdr3_length: 15
d_call: NA
v_call: TRBV6-1
clone_size: NA

cdr3_aa: CASSVETVQNTEAFF
cdr3_nt: TGTGCCAGCAGTGTTGAGACAGTTCAGAACACTGAAGCTTTCTTT
j_call: TRBJ1-1
cdr3_length: 15
d_call: NA
v_call: TRBV2
clone_size: once

cdr3_aa: CASSPDTRYEQYF
cdr3_nt: TGTGCCAGCAGCCCAGACACGAGATACGAGCAGTACTTC
j_call: TRBJ2-7
cdr3_length: 13
d_call: NA
v_call: TRBV7-2
clone_size: NA

cdr3_aa: CASSVGGRLDTQYF
cdr3_nt: TGTGCCAGCAGCGTAGGTGGGAGACTAGATACGCAGTATTTT
j_call: TRBJ2-3
cdr3_length: 14
d_call: NA
v_call: TRBV9
clone_size: NA

cdr3_aa: CASSQDLGPLEQYF
cdr3_nt: TGCGCCAGCAGCCAAGATCTTGGACCTCTCGAGCAGTACTTC
j_call: TRBJ2-7
cdr3_length: 14
d_call: NA
v_call: TRBV4-1
clone_size: NA

cdr3_aa: CASSLRGSYNEQFF
cdr3_nt: TGTGCCAGCAGCTTAAGAGGGTCCTACAATGAGCAGTTCTTC
j_call: TRBJ2-1
cdr3_length: 14
d_call: NA
v_call: TRBV5-4
clone_size: once

cdr3_aa: CASSLGEADSPLHF
cdr3_nt: TGCGCCAGCAGCTTGGGAGAGGCGGATTCACCCCTCCACTTT
j_call: TRBJ1-6
cdr3_length: 14
d_call: NA
v_call: TRBV5-1
clone_size: NA

cdr3_aa: CATSSQGAVSYEQYF
cdr3_nt: TGTGCCACCAGCTCACAGGGGGCCGTCTCCTACGAGCAGTACTTC
j_call: TRBJ2-7
cdr3_length: 15
d_call: TRBD1
v_call: TRBV15
clone_size: NA

cdr3_aa: CASSLAFHKETQYF
cdr3_nt: TGTGCTAGCAGCTTAGCTTTCCATAAAGAGACCCAGTACTTC
j_call: TRBJ2-5
cdr3_length: 14
d_call: NA
v_call: TRBV7-7
clone_size: NA

cdr3_aa: CASARTPQGHEQYF
cdr3_nt: TGTGCCAGTGCCCGAACTCCACAGGGGCACGAGCAGTACTTC
j_call: TRBJ2-7
cdr3_length: 14
d_call: TRBD1
v_call: TRBV19
clone_size: NA

cdr3_aa: CASSLEGSWQETQYF
cdr3_nt: TGTGCCAGCAGCTTAGAGGGGTCCTGGCAAGAGACCCAGTACTTC
j_call: TRBJ2-5
cdr3_length: 15
d_call: NA
v_call: TRBV11-2
clone_size: NA

cdr3_aa: CASSQAQQISNQPQHF
cdr3_nt: TGCGCCAGCAGCCAAGCGCAACAGATTAGCAATCAGCCCCAGCATTTT
j_call: TRBJ1-5
cdr3_length: 16
d_call: NA
v_call: TRBV4-1
clone_size: NA

cdr3_aa: CASSLSPRNQPQHF
cdr3_nt: TGTGCCAGCAGCTTATCTCCGAGGAATCAGCCCCAGCATTTT
j_call: TRBJ1-5
cdr3_length: 14
d_call: NA
v_call: TRBV7-2
clone_size: NA

cdr3_aa: CASSSDPGGQPQHF
cdr3_nt: TGCGCCAGCAGCAGCGACCCGGGGGGACAGCCCCAGCATTTT
j_call: TRBJ1-5
cdr3_length: 14
d_call: NA
v_call: TRBV5-1
clone_size: NA

cdr3_aa: CASSYIGGATDTQYF
cdr3_nt: TGTGCCAGCAGTTATATTGGGGGGGCCACAGATACGCAGTATTTT
j_call: TRBJ2-3
cdr3_length: 15
d_call: NA
v_call: TRBV6-5
clone_size: few

cdr3_aa: CASSQEGKGRRTYEQYF
cdr3_nt: TGCGCCAGCAGCCAAGAGGGGAAAGGGAGGAGGACCTACGAGCAGTACTTC
j_call: TRBJ2-7
cdr3_length: 17
d_call: NA
v_call: TRBV4-1
clone_size: NA

cdr3_aa: CASSRTIRRATNEKLFF
cdr3_nt: TGCGCCAGCAGCCGAACGATACGACGGGCAACTAATGAAAAACTGTTTTTT
j_call: TRBJ1-4
cdr3_length: 17
d_call: NA
v_call: TRBV4-3
clone_size: NA

cdr3_aa: CASSPLDRLAKNIQYF
cdr3_nt: TGTGCCAGCAGCCCACTAGACAGACTAGCCAAAAACATTCAGTACTTC
j_call: TRBJ2-4
cdr3_length: 16
d_call: NA
v_call: TRBV2
clone_size: NA

cdr3_aa: CASSRRGPGNEQFF
cdr3_nt: TGTGCCAGCAGCAGACGGGGGCCTGGCAATGAGCAGTTCTTC
j_call: TRBJ2-1
cdr3_length: 14
d_call: NA
v_call: TRBV7-8
clone_size: NA

cdr3_aa: CASSQDRARTARGADTQYF
cdr3_nt: TGCGCCAGCAGCCAAGACCGGGCCCGGACAGCCCGGGGGGCAGATACGCAGTATTTT
j_call: TRBJ2-3
cdr3_length: 19
d_call: NA
v_call: TRBV4-1
clone_size: NA

cdr3_aa: CASSSTPTSYNEQFF
cdr3_nt: TGTGCCAGCAGCTCGACCCCGACATCCTACAATGAGCAGTTCTTC
j_call: TRBJ2-1
cdr3_length: 15
d_call: NA
v_call: TRBV9
clone_size: NA

cdr3_aa: CASSEFGLATNEQFF
cdr3_nt: TGTGCCAGCAGTGAATTTGGACTAGCCACAAATGAGCAGTTCTTC
j_call: TRBJ2-1
cdr3_length: 15
d_call: TRBD2
v_call: TRBV2
clone_size: NA

cdr3_aa: CASSTLPRGEVNIQYF
cdr3_nt: TGTGCCAGTAGTACTCTCCCGCGGGGGGAGGTTAACATTCAGTACTTC
j_call: TRBJ2-4
cdr3_length: 16
d_call: TRBD2
v_call: TRBV19
clone_size: once

cdr3_aa: CASSPSGETQYF
cdr3_nt: TGTGCCAGCAGCCCCTCCGGCGAGACCCAGTACTTC
j_call: TRBJ2-5
cdr3_length: 12
d_call: NA
v_call: TRBV11-3
clone_size: few

cdr3_aa: CASSEPGQGATNEKLFF
cdr3_nt: TGTGCCAGCAGTGAACCGGGACAGGGCGCAACTAATGAAAAACTGTTTTTT
j_call: TRBJ1-4
cdr3_length: 17
d_call: TRBD1
v_call: TRBV6-1
clone_size: NA

cdr3_aa: CAWSRLAGSYEQYF
cdr3_nt: TGTGCCTGGAGTAGACTAGCGGGATCCTACGAGCAGTACTTC
j_call: TRBJ2-7
cdr3_length: 14
d_call: TRBD2
v_call: TRBV30
clone_size: NA

cdr3_aa: CASSPPGTGRNNEQFF
cdr3_nt: TGTGCCAGCAGCCCACCCGGGACAGGGAGGAACAATGAGCAGTTCTTC
j_call: TRBJ2-1
cdr3_length: 16
d_call: TRBD1
v_call: TRBV7-9
clone_size: NA

cdr3_aa: CASSIPLGGTYNEQFF
cdr3_nt: TGTGCCAGCAGTATCCCCCTAGGCGGCACCTACAATGAGCAGTTCTTC
j_call: TRBJ2-1
cdr3_length: 16
d_call: NA
v_call: TRBV28
clone_size: NA

cdr3_aa: CASSLVASGGDTQYF
cdr3_nt: TGTGCCAGCAGCTTAGTGGCTAGCGGGGGGGATACGCAGTATTTT
j_call: TRBJ2-3
cdr3_length: 15
d_call: TRBD2
v_call: TRBV7-2
clone_size: NA

cdr3_aa: CASSLTTSVVEQFF
cdr3_nt: TGTGCCAGCAGCTTGACTACTAGCGTGGTTGAGCAGTTCTTC
j_call: TRBJ2-1
cdr3_length: 14
d_call: TRBD2
v_call: TRBV5-5
clone_size: NA

cdr3_aa: CASSYPGGGRYGYTF
cdr3_nt: TGTGCCAGCAGCTACCCCGGGGGGGGCAGATATGGCTACACCTTC
j_call: TRBJ1-2
cdr3_length: 15
d_call: NA
v_call: TRBV7-2
clone_size: NA

cdr3_aa: CASSLSSGTFSYEQYF
cdr3_nt: TGCGCCAGCAGCTTGTCGTCTGGGACATTCTCCTACGAGCAGTACTTC
j_call: TRBJ2-7
cdr3_length: 16
d_call: NA
v_call: TRBV5-1
clone_size: NA

cdr3_aa: CASSLEGGTVTDTQYF
cdr3_nt: TGTGCCAGCAGCTTAGAGGGAGGGACAGTCACAGATACGCAGTATTTT
j_call: TRBJ2-3
cdr3_length: 16
d_call: NA
v_call: TRBV7-8
clone_size: NA

cdr3_aa: CASSPAPDGRSETQYF
cdr3_nt: TGTGCCAGCAGCCCGGCCCCGGACGGGCGCTCGGAGACCCAGTACTTC
j_call: TRBJ2-5
cdr3_length: 16
d_call: NA
v_call: TRBV21-1
clone_size: NA

cdr3_aa: CASRLLGGSYNEQFF
cdr3_nt: TGTGCCAGCAGACTTCTCGGGGGTTCCTACAATGAGCAGTTCTTC
j_call: TRBJ2-1
cdr3_length: 15
d_call: NA
v_call: TRBV7-2
clone_size: once

cdr3_aa: CASSIAAAMNTEAFF
cdr3_nt: TGTGCCAGTAGTATAGCGGCAGCCATGAACACTGAAGCTTTCTTT
j_call: TRBJ1-1
cdr3_length: 15
d_call: NA
v_call: TRBV19
clone_size: NA

cdr3_aa: CASSQPDRELEPQHF
cdr3_nt: TGCGCCAGCAGCCAACCCGACAGGGAATTGGAGCCCCAGCATTTT
j_call: TRBJ1-5
cdr3_length: 15
d_call: TRBD1
v_call: TRBV4-1
clone_size: NA

cdr3_aa: CASSEALRDTQYF
cdr3_nt: TGTGCCAGCAGTGAAGCGCTCAGGGATACGCAGTATTTT
j_call: TRBJ2-3
cdr3_length: 13
d_call: NA
v_call: TRBV2
clone_size: NA

cdr3_aa: CASSSAQGGNQPQHF
cdr3_nt: TGTGCCAGCAGTTCCGCCCAGGGAGGTAATCAGCCCCAGCATTTT
j_call: TRBJ1-5
cdr3_length: 15
d_call: NA
v_call: TRBV6-5
clone_size: NA

cdr3_aa: CASSLFINQPQHF
cdr3_nt: TGTGCCAGCAGCTTGTTTATCAATCAGCCCCAGCATTTT
j_call: TRBJ1-5
cdr3_length: 13
d_call: NA
v_call: TRBV5-8
clone_size: NA

cdr3_aa: CASSPGTGVQPQHF
cdr3_nt: TGCGCCAGCAGCCCCGGGACAGGGGTGCAGCCCCAGCATTTT
j_call: TRBJ1-5
cdr3_length: 14
d_call: TRBD1
v_call: TRBV4-1
clone_size: NA

cdr3_aa: CASSKTTRSTDTQYF
cdr3_nt: TGTGCCAGCAGCAAAACGACCCGAAGCACAGATACGCAGTATTTT
j_call: TRBJ2-3
cdr3_length: 15
d_call: NA
v_call: TRBV7-8
clone_size: once

cdr3_aa: CASSLDDTGELFF
cdr3_nt: TGTGCCAGCAGCTTAGACGACACCGGGGAGCTGTTTTTT
j_call: TRBJ2-2
cdr3_length: 13
d_call: NA
v_call: TRBV7-9
clone_size: NA

cdr3_aa: CAWSPDRISYNEQFF
cdr3_nt: TGTGCCTGGAGCCCAGACAGGATCTCCTACAATGAGCAGTTCTTC
j_call: TRBJ2-1
cdr3_length: 15
d_call: NA
v_call: TRBV30
clone_size: NA

cdr3_aa: CAISERGSWYEQYF
cdr3_nt: TGTGCCATCAGTGAGCGGGGTTCTTGGTACGAGCAGTACTTC
j_call: TRBJ2-7
cdr3_length: 14
d_call: NA
v_call: TRBV10-3
clone_size: NA

cdr3_aa: CASSQDRTDEQFF
cdr3_nt: TGTGCCAGCAGCCAAGACCGAACCGATGAGCAGTTCTTC
j_call: TRBJ2-1
cdr3_length: 13
d_call: NA
v_call: TRBV4-2
clone_size: NA

cdr3_aa: CASSLLSGGQGEAFF
cdr3_nt: TGTGCCAGCAGCTTATTATCCGGGGGACAGGGAGAAGCTTTCTTT
j_call: TRBJ1-1
cdr3_length: 15
d_call: TRBD1
v_call: TRBV7-3
clone_size: NA

cdr3_aa: CASSIEVAGWDEQFF
cdr3_nt: TGTGCCAGTAGTATCGAGGTAGCGGGGTGGGATGAGCAGTTCTTC
j_call: TRBJ2-1
cdr3_length: 15
d_call: TRBD2
v_call: TRBV19
clone_size: NA

cdr3_aa: CASSQVLGYIQYF
cdr3_nt: TGTGCCAGCAGCCAAGTGTTGGGGTACATTCAGTACTTC
j_call: TRBJ2-4
cdr3_length: 13
d_call: NA
v_call: TRBV14
clone_size: once